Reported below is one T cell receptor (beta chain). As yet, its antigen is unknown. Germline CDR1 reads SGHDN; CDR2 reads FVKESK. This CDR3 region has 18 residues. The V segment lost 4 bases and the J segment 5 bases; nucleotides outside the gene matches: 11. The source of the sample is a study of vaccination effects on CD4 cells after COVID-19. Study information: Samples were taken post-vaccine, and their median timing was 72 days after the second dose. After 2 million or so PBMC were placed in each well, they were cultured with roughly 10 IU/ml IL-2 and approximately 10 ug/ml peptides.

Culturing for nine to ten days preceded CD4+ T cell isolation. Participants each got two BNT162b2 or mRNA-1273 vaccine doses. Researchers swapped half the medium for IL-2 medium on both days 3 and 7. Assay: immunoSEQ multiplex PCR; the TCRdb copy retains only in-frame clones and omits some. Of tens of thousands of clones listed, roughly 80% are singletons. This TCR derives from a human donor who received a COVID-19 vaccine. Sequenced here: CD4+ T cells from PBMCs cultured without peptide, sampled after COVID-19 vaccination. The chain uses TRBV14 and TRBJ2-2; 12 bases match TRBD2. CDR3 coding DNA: TGTGCCAGCAGCCCCACTGGACTAGCGGGGTTGGGGACCGGGGAGCTGTTTTTT. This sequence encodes CASSPTGLAGLGTGELFF.